This TCR beta chain was observed in a study of blood T cells in healthy people across ages. Study in general: There was about one barcoded beta molecule captured by template switching per two T cells. Study conclusions and caveats: Conclusively comparing naive with antigen-experienced cells was impossible with unsorted PBMCs. There were more naive CD4+ cells and higher diversity in long-lived donors than in aged donors.

CDR3 length: 15 amino acids. Trimming took 1 base from V and 6 from J; bases not matched to a gene: 8. The germline gives CDR1 MNHEY, CDR2 SVGAGI. As regards this clonotype: Antigen: not known.

For the second PCR, which ran for roughly 6 to 11 cycles, a sample-barcoded 5' primer and a J-beta primer mix were used. TCRdb re-analysed the 5' RACE reads in MiXCR, keeping a single row per CDR3 protein. The sample shows about 780,000 distinct CDR3 sequences, 62% of them seen only once. The extraction recovered at least 5 micrograms of total RNA per sample. This TCR came from a young man in good health. Material for sequencing was blood. V gene TRBV6-5 combines with J gene TRBJ1-2; 7 bases are shared with TRBD1. The CDR3 coding sequence is TGTGCCAGCAGTTACTGGGCAGGGGGTAGCGATGGCTACACCTTC. It yields the protein CASSYWAGGSDGYTF.